Only a few counts were recorded for the clone carrying this TCR beta chain. The antigen is unknown. Amplification used 60 Vbeta primers and 13 Jbeta primers. TCRdb keeps only in-frame clones here, not all; method: immunoSEQ multiplex PCR. In the table there are roughly 180,000 clones, roughly 10% of which are singletons. This entry belongs to a study of cytomegalovirus exposure and HLA in healthy donors. The CDR3 is 13 amino acids. Trimming took off 7 bases at V and 0 bases at J, with 10 bases between the two ends. Germline CDR1 is MNHEY and CDR2 is SMNVEV (reference sequence). Study-level results: In a later analysis, compared with equally common non-associated chains, HLA-associated beta chains were more expanded. Prediction of most subjects' HLA-A and HLA-B alleles by TCR beta sequences was reportedly accurate. Trimming of TCR beta V- and J-genes showed a link, identified in a later analysis, to a missense DCLRE1C variant. Researchers catalogued about 150 TCR beta chains as cytomegalovirus-associated.

What was sequenced was PBMCs. The chain has TRBV27 and TRBJ2-7; D is undetermined. The source of this sequence is a woman aged 30 to 39 in good health and CMV-seropositive. The CDR3 here is CASTSQNSYEQYF. The CDR3 coding sequence is TGTGCCAGCACCTCACAAAACTCCTACGAGCAGTACTTC.